A single T cell receptor beta chain is shown here with its context. These data come from a study of control samples from healthy donors and cancer patients. CDR1 and CDR2 (germline): MNHEY, SVGAGI. V trimming: 5 bases; J trimming: 4 bases; junction bases outside the gene matches: 4. CDR3 size: 13 residues. This table comes from immunoSEQ multiplex PCR, and its TCRdb copy is limited to in-frame clones, with some not included. The table has about 79,000 clones, roughly 93% seen once. The genes are TRBV6-5 and TRBJ2-5; 7 bases match TRBD1. The TCR was taken from a woman in her thirties or forties with lung cancer. Sequences were obtained from PBMCs. CDR3 sequence reads: CASSTDRAETQYF. CDR3 coding DNA: TGTGCCAGCAGTACTGACAGGGCAGAGACCCAGTACTTC.